This T cell receptor (beta chain) derives from a study of blood T cell repertoires in COVID-19. Overall study context: Acute and convalescent COVID-19 samples came from the United States, Italy and Spain. T cells, B-cell-depleted T cells, or PBMCs supplied cDNA or gDNA.

Produced via immunoSEQ multiplex PCR; TCRdb's table is partial and in-frame only. This table has fewer than 200,000 clones, approximately 80% appearing once. The CDR3 loop spans 11 amino acids. The V gene lost 3 bases and the J gene lost 9 bases, with 7 bases spanning the gap. The germline gives CDR1 SGHKS, CDR2 YYEKEE (reference sequence). V usage is TRBV5-5 and J usage is TRBJ2-1; D ambiguous. The sample was peripheral blood. The clonotype was recovered from a woman between 40 and 50 years old with COVID-19, enrolled during active disease. The CDR3 coding sequence is TGTGCCAGCAGCTCTACAGCTGAGCAGTTCTTC. Translating gives CASSSTAEQFF.